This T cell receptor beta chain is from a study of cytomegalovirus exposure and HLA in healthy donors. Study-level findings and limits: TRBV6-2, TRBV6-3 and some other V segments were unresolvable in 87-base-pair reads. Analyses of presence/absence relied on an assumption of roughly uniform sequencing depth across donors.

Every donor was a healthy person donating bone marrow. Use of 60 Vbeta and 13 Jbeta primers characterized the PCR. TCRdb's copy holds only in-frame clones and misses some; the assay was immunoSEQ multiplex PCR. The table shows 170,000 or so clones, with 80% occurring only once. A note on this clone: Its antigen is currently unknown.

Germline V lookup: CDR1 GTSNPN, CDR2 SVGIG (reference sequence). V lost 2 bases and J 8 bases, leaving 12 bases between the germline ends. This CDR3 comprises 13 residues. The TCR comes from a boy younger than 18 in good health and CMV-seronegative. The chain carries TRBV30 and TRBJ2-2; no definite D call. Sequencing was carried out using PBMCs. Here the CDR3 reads CAWSTDWVGELFF. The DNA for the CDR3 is TGTGCCTGGAGTACCGACTGGGTGGGGGAGCTGTTTTTT.